The 5 T cell receptor beta chains given below trace back to one sample, sequenced in a study of shared clonotypes between healthy human individuals. Assay used: immunoSEQ multiplex PCR; TCRdb lists only in-frame clones, some missing. The sample yields some 550,000 clones, roughly 97% seen once. What was sequenced was naive CD4+ T cells sorted from blood. Subset noted: CD45RA+ positively selected. Source of these receptors: a woman in her 30s in good health.

The chain couples TRBV2 to TRBJ2-5; 7 nucleotides agree with TRBD2. Germline V gene data show CDR1 as SNHLY and CDR2 as FYNNEI. Trimming cost V 3 bases and J 0 bases; bases outside gene matches: 10. The CDR3 contains 17 residues. CDR3 protein: CASSESWGGPYQETQYF. The DNA for the CDR3 is TGTGCCAGCAGTGAGTCTTGGGGGGGACCGTACCAAGAGACCCAGTACTTC.

This clone was counted only a few times. The chain links TRBV5-6 to TRBJ1-5; no clear D gene. The CDR3 contains 14 residues. CDR1 is SGHDT and CDR2 is YYEEEE in the germline V gene. Trimming removed 4 bases at V and 3 bases at J, with 11 bases between. The DNA for the CDR3 is TGTGCCAGCAGCCTCCGCGGGTTCAATCAGCCCCAGCATTTT. Protein: CASSLRGFNQPQHF.

This clone has a single count. The V gene is TRBV10-1, the J gene TRBJ2-1, with a possible D match to TRBD1 (6 bases). Trimming took 5 bases from V and 0 from J, leaving 11 bases between them. Germline V gene data show CDR1 as WNHNN and CDR2 as SYGVQD (reference sequence). CDR3 length: 15 residues. The CDR3 is CASSQQGNSYNEQFF. The CDR3 DNA reads TGCGCCAGCAGTCAGCAGGGGAACTCCTACAATGAGCAGTTCTTC.

The chain carries TRBV7-9 and TRBJ2-1, with TRBD2 matching over 9 bases. From germline, CDR1 is SEHNR and CDR2 FQNEAQ (reference sequence). The ends lost 3 bases at V and 7 bases at J; junction bases unmatched: 4. This CDR3 contains 14 residues. This CDR3 reads CASSFAGGPNEQFF. In DNA form, the CDR3 reads TGTGCCAGCAGCTTCGCGGGAGGGCCAAATGAGCAGTTCTTC.

This clone was recorded once. J is TRBJ2-7 and V is TRBV5-8, with D possibly matching TRBD1 (5 bases). The germline V gene has CDR1 SGHTS and CDR2 YDEGEE. CDR3 length: 11 amino acids. V was cut by 2 bases and J by 6 bases, with 6 bases left in between. CDR3 loop: CASSFRVEQYF. The CDR3 DNA sequence: TGTGCCAGCAGCTTCAGGGTCGAGCAGTACTTC.